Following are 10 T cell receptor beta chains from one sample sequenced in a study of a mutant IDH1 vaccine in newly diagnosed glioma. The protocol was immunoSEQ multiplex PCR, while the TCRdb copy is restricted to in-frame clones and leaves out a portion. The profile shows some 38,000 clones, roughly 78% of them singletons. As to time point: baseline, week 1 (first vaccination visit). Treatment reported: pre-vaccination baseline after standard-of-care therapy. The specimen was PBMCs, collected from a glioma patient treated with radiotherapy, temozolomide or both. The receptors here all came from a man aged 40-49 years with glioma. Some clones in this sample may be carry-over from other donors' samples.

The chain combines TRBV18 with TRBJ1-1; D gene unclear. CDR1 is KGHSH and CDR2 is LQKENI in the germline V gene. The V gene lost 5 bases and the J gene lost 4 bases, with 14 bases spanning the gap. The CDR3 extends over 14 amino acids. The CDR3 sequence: CASSSAQGGTEAFF. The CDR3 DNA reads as TGTGCCAGCTCATCCGCGCAAGGAGGCACTGAAGCTTTCTTT.

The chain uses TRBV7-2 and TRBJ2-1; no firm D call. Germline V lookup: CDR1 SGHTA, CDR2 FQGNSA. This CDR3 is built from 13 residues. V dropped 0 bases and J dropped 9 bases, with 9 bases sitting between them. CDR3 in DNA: TGTGCCAGCAGCTTAGCCAGCTGGGGTGAGCAGTTCTTC. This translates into CASSLASWGEQFF.

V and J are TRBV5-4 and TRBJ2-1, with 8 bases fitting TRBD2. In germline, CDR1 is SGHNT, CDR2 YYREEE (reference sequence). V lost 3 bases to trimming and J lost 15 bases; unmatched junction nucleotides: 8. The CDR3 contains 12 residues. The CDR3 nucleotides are TGTGCCAGCAGCTCGGGGGGGGTCATTTGGTTCTTC. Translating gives CASSSGGVIWFF.

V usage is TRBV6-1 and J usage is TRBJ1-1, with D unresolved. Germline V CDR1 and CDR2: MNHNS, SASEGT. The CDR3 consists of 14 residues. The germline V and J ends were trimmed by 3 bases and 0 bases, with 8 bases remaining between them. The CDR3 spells CASSERPMNTEAFF. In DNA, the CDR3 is TGTGCCAGCAGTGAGCGGCCGATGAACACTGAAGCTTTCTTT.

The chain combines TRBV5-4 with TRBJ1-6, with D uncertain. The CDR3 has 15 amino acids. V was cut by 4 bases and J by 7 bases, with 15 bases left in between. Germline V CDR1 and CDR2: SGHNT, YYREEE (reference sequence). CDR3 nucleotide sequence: TGTGCCAGCAGCCTGAGGCCTCAGGTGAATTCACCCCTCCACTTT. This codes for CASSLRPQVNSPLHF.

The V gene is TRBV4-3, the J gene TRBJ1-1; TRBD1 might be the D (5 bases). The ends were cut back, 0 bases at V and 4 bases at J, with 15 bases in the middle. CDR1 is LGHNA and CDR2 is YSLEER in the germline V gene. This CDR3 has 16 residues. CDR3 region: CASSQENSLGTTEAFF. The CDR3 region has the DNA TGCGCCAGCAGCCAAGAAAACTCTTTAGGGACCACTGAAGCTTTCTTT.

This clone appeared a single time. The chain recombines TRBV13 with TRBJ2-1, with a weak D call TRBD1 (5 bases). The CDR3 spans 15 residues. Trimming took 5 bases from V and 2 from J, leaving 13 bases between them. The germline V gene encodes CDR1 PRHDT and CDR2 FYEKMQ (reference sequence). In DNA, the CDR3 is TGTGCCAGCAGCCCAGGACATGCCACCTACAATGAGCAGTTCTTC. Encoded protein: CASSPGHATYNEQFF.

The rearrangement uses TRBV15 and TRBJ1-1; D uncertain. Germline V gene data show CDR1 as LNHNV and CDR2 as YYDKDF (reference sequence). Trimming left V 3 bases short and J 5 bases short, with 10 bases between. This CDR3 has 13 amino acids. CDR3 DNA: TGTGCCACCAGCAGGGAGTTAGGGACTGAAGCTTTCTTT. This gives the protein CATSRELGTEAFF.

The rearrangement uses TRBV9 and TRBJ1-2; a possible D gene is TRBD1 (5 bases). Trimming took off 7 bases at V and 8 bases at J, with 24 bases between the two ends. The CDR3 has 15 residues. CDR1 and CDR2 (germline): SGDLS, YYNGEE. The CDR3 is CASVDPQRKRGGYTF. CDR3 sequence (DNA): TGTGCCAGCGTTGACCCGCAGCGTAAGAGGGGCGGCTACACCTTC.

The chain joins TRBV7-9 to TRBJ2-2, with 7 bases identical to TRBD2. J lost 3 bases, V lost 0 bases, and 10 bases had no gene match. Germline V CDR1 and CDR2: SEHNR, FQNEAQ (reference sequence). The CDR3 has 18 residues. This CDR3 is CASSLASPRRGYTGELFF. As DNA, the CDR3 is TGTGCCAGCAGCTTAGCTTCGCCCCGGCGGGGGTACACCGGGGAGCTGTTTTTT.